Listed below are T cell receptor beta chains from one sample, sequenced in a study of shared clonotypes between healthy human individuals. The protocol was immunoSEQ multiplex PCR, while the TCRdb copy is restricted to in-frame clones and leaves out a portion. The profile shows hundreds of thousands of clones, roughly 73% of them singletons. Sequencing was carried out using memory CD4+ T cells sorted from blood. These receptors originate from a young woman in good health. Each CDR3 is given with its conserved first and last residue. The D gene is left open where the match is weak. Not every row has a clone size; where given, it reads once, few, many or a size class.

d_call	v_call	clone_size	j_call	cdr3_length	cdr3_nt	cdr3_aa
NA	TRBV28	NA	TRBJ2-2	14	TGTGCCAGCACGGAGCGGAGGTACACCGGGGAGCTGTTTTTT	CASTERRYTGELFF
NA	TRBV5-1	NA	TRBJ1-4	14	TGCGCCAGTAGTCGTAACGTCGGGGATGAAAAACTGTTTTTT	CASSRNVGDEKLFF
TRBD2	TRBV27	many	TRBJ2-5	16	TGTGCCAGCAGTACAAGAAGCGGGAGGTTAGGAGAGACCCAGTACTTC	CASSTRSGRLGETQYF
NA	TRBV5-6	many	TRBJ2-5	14	TGTGCCAGCAGCTTAAGGGCTCCTAAGGGGGCCCAGTACTTC	CASSLRAPKGAQYF
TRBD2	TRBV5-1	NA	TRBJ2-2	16	TGCGCCAGCAGCTGGGGACTAGCGGACAACACCGGGGAGCTGTTTTTT	CASSWGLADNTGELFF
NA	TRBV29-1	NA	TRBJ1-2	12	TGCAGCGTAGGGGGTGGTTCCTATGGCTACACCTTC	CSVGGGSYGYTF
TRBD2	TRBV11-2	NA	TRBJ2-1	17	TGTGCCAGCAGCAAAAAGGTCCCTAGCGGAGCCTACAATGAGCAGTTCTTC	CASSKKVPSGAYNEQFF
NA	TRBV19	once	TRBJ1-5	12	TGTGCCAGTAGTATAGCCGGTCAGCCCCAGCATTTT	CASSIAGQPQHF
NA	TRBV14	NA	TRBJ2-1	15	TGTGCCAGCAGTAAGGGGGGGACAGATTACAATGAGCAGTTCTTC	CASSKGGTDYNEQFF
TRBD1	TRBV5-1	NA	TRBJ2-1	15	TGCGCCAGCAGCTCCGGGACAGGGGGCGGGGTGAGTCAGTTCTTC	CASSSGTGGGVSQFF
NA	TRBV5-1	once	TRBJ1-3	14	TGCGCCAGCAGCTCGGGACACCTCGGAAACACCATATATTTT	CASSSGHLGNTIYF
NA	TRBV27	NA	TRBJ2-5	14	TGTGCCAGCAGTCCTAGCCCGGCCCAAGAGACCCAGTACTTC	CASSPSPAQETQYF
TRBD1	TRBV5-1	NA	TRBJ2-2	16	TGCGCCAGCAGCCTGGGGACAGGGGTAGGCACCGGGGAGCTGTTTTTT	CASSLGTGVGTGELFF
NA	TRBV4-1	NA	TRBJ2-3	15	TGCGCCAGCAGCCAAGATAGTTATGGGGGAGATACGCAGTATTTT	CASSQDSYGGDTQYF
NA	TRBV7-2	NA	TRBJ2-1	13	TGTGCCAGCAGCTTATACTCGATCAATGAGCAGTTCTTC	CASSLYSINEQFF
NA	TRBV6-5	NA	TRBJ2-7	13	TGTGCCAGCAGTTACTCTGCCGACAGAGAGCAGTACTTC	CASSYSADREQYF
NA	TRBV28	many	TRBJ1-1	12	TGTGCCAGTCAGGGTTCGGGAAGTGAAGCTTTCTTT	CASQGSGSEAFF
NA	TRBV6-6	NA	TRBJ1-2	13	TGTGCCAGCACCCCCCAGGGGAACTATGGCTACACCTTC	CASTPQGNYGYTF
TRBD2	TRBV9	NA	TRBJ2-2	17	TGTGCCAGCAGCTCTTTAGCGGGAGGACTTCGCACCGGGGAGCTGTTTTTT	CASSSLAGGLRTGELFF
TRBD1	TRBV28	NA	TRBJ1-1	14	TGTGCCAGCACTCTGGGGGACAGGGCCACTGAAGCTTTCTTT	CASTLGDRATEAFF
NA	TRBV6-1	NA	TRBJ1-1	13	TGTGCCAGCAGTGCGACAGAGGACACTGAAGCTTTCTTT	CASSATEDTEAFF
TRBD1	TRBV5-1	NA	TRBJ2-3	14	TGCGCCAGCAGCCGGGACAGGGGACGAGATACGCAGTATTTT	CASSRDRGRDTQYF
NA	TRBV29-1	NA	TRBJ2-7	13	TGCAGCGTTGAATTTGGCCAGGGAAACGAGCAGTACTTC	CSVEFGQGNEQYF
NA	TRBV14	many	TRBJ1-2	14	TGTGCCAGCAGCCAACTGACAGTTTTAAGTGGCTACACCTTC	CASSQLTVLSGYTF
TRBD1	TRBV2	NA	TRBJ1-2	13	TGTGCCAGCAGTGAGACAGGGGCTGCTGGCTACACCTTC	CASSETGAAGYTF
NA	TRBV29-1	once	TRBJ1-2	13	TGCAGCGTTGTCCTTACGGTTACCTATGGCTACACCTTC	CSVVLTVTYGYTF
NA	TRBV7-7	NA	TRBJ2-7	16	TGTGCCAGCAGCCCCGGCCCCCCGGGCCTCACCCCCGAGCAGTACTTC	CASSPGPPGLTPEQYF
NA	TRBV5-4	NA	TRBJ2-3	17	TGTGCCAGCAGCTTGGCGTTTCTGGGGGCTTCATCAGATACGCAGTATTTT	CASSLAFLGASSDTQYF
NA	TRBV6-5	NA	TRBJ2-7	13	TGTGCCAGCAGTTACAACAGGTACCACGAGCAGTACTTC	CASSYNRYHEQYF
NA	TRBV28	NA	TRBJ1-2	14	TGTGCCAGCATAAGAGGAGGGACGAACTATGGCTACACCTTC	CASIRGGTNYGYTF
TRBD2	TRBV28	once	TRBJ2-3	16	TGTGCCAGCAGTTTAACGGGAGGAGTAGGCACAGATACGCAGTATTTT	CASSLTGGVGTDTQYF
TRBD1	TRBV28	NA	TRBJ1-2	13	TGTGCCAGCAGCCAGACAGGGATAGAGGGCTACACCTTC	CASSQTGIEGYTF
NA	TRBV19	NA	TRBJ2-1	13	TGTGCCAGTAGGATGGACAGCTACAATGAGCAGTTCTTC	CASRMDSYNEQFF
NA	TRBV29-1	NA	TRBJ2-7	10	TGCAGCGTTGGGACCGACGAGCAGTACTTC	CSVGTDEQYF
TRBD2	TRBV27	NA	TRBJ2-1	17	TGTGCCAGCAGTTTCCACCGACTAGCGGGTTCCTACAATGAGCAGTTCTTC	CASSFHRLAGSYNEQFF
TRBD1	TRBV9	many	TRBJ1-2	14	TGTGCCAGCAGCGTAGGAGGGGGCGGCTATGGCTACACCTTC	CASSVGGGGYGYTF
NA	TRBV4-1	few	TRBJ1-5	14	TGCGCCAGCAGCCAACGCGAGGGAAATCAGCCCCAGCATTTT	CASSQREGNQPQHF
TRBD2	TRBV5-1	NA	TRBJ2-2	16	TGCGCCAGCAGCTTGGAACTAGCGGGAGGCAGCGGGGAGCTGTTTTTT	CASSLELAGGSGELFF
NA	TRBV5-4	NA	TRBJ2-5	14	TGTGCCAGCAGCTTGTATGGGGGAGGCGAGACCCAGTACTTC	CASSLYGGGETQYF
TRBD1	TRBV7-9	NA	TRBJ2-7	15	TGTGCCAGCAGTAACCTTAGGACAGGGCACCTCGAGCAGTACTTC	CASSNLRTGHLEQYF
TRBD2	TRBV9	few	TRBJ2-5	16	TGTGCCAGCAACACGGGACTAGCGGGACTCCAAGAGACCCAGTACTTC	CASNTGLAGLQETQYF
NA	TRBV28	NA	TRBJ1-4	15	TGTGCCAGCAGACCTGACAGGCGTGCTAATGAAAAACTGTTTTTT	CASRPDRRANEKLFF
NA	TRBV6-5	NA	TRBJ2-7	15	TGTGCCAGCAGTTACACCCATTCGGTAACCTACGAGCAGTACTTC	CASSYTHSVTYEQYF
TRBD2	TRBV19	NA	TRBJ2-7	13	TGTGCCAGTATGGGCGGGAGCTCCTACGAGCAGTACTTC	CASMGGSSYEQYF